A selection of T cell receptor beta chains follows, all from one sample in a study of OX40 agonist ivuxolimab in advanced cancers. The table came from immunoSEQ multiplex PCR; TCRdb's copy has only in-frame clones and leaves some out. The sample lists tens of thousands of clones; roughly 84% were seen once. The input for sequencing was CD4+ or CD8+ T cells sorted from blood, taken in a trial of the OX40 agonist ivuxolimab. The receptors stem from an adult with an advanced solid tumor such as melanoma, head and neck, liver or kidney cancer. The CDR3 runs from the conserved cysteine through the conserved F or W. D genes are given only for firm matches. Size tells how often a clone was seen (once, few, many) or the class of an expanded clone, and some rows leave it out.

J	size	V	D	CDR3	DNA
TRBJ1-5	.	TRBV6-4	.	CASSDLGGDGQPQHF	TGTGCCAGCAGTGACTTAGGTGGAGACGGTCAGCCCCAGCATTTT
TRBJ1-4	.	TRBV7-2	.	CASSLVGEKLFF	TGTGCCAGCAGCCTGGTAGGAGAAAAACTGTTTTTT
TRBJ2-5	.	TRBV18	TRBD1	CASSAPGQGAETQYF	TGTGCCAGCTCAGCGCCGGGACAGGGGGCGGAGACCCAGTACTTC
TRBJ2-7	.	TRBV5-1	TRBD2	CASSLTSGVYEQYF	TGCGCCAGCAGCTTAACTAGCGGGGTCTACGAGCAGTACTTC
TRBJ2-7	.	TRBV20-1	.	CSGDNSYEQYF	TGCAGCGGGGACAACTCCTACGAGCAGTACTTC
TRBJ1-1	.	TRBV18	.	CASSLYRGGGGTEAFF	TGTGCCAGCTCACTTTACCGGGGGGGCGGAGGCACTGAAGCTTTCTTT
TRBJ2-2	few	TRBV29-1	.	CSARARTENTGELFF	TGCAGCGCCCGGGCCCGAACAGAGAACACCGGGGAGCTGTTTTTT
TRBJ2-2	.	TRBV7-3	.	CASSPHREVPSGELFF	TGTGCCAGCAGCCCTCACAGGGAGGTACCCTCCGGGGAGCTGTTTTTT
TRBJ2-4	.	TRBV11-2	.	CASSLFAGAETKNIQYF	TGTGCCAGCAGCCTTTTCGCAGGGGCTGAAACCAAAAACATTCAGTACTTC
TRBJ1-2	.	TRBV30	.	CALGRAGYGYTF	TGTGCCTTGGGAAGGGCGGGGTATGGCTACACCTTC
TRBJ1-4	.	TRBV15	.	CATRGRVQEKLFF	TGTGCCACCAGGGGCCGGGTTCAAGAAAAACTGTTTTTT
TRBJ1-3	.	TRBV29-1	TRBD1	CSVRDSRSGNTIYF	TGCAGCGTCCGGGACAGCCGCTCTGGAAACACCATATATTTT
TRBJ2-1	.	TRBV6-5	.	CATKGDFFNEQFF	TGTGCCACTAAGGGGGACTTCTTCAATGAGCAGTTCTTC
TRBJ1-2	.	TRBV6-1	.	CASSLTGPYGYTF	TGTGCCAGCAGCTTGACGGGACCATATGGCTACACCTTC
TRBJ2-2	.	TRBV30	.	CAWSVGDRRTGELFF	TGTGCCTGGAGTGTAGGGGACCGTAGGACCGGGGAGCTGTTTTTT
TRBJ2-7	once	TRBV2	TRBD1	CASKDGRGPDEQYF	TGTGCCAGCAAGGACGGCAGGGGGCCGGACGAGCAGTACTTC
TRBJ2-2	.	TRBV6-4	TRBD1	CASSRGQGGTGELFF	TGTGCCAGCAGTAGAGGACAGGGAGGAACCGGGGAGCTGTTTTTT
TRBJ2-1	once	TRBV2	TRBD2	CASRGYLAGNMDEQFF	TGTGCCAGCAGAGGCTACCTAGCGGGAAATATGGATGAGCAGTTCTTC
TRBJ2-6	.	TRBV19	TRBD1	CASIGDRGANVLTF	TGTGCCAGTATCGGGGACAGGGGGGCCAACGTCCTGACTTTC
TRBJ2-2	.	TRBV27	TRBD2	CASSTPAGGTGELFF	TGTGCCAGCAGTACCCCAGCGGGAGGAACCGGGGAGCTGTTTTTT
TRBJ2-5	.	TRBV6-6	TRBD1	CASSAGTAETQYF	TGTGCCAGCAGTGCCGGGACAGCGGAGACCCAGTACTTC
TRBJ2-1	.	TRBV20-1	.	CSAPGVNEQFF	TGCAGTGCCCCAGGGGTGAATGAGCAGTTCTTC
TRBJ2-3	.	TRBV10-2	.	CASSGGTLGDTQYF	TGCGCCAGCAGTGGAGGGACTTTGGGAGATACGCAGTATTTT
TRBJ2-2	.	TRBV28	.	CASSFNGGLFF	TGTGCCAGCAGTTTTAACGGAGGGCTGTTTTTT
TRBJ2-2	.	TRBV4-2	TRBD2	CASSQDELAGNTGELFF	TGTGCCAGCAGCCAAGATGAACTAGCGGGGAACACCGGGGAGCTGTTTTTT
TRBJ2-3	.	TRBV14	.	CASSPSADTQYF	TGTGCCAGCAGCCCATCCGCGGATACGCAGTATTTT
TRBJ2-3	.	TRBV7-8	TRBD1	CASSSGTGTGDTQYF	TGTGCCAGCAGCTCGGGGACAGGGACGGGGGATACGCAGTATTTT
TRBJ1-1	.	TRBV5-4	.	CASSLRLSREISEAFF	TGTGCCAGCAGCTTGCGCTTAAGCAGGGAAATCAGTGAAGCTTTCTTT
TRBJ2-2	.	TRBV11-2	.	CASSLDGTGRGTGELFF	TGTGCCAGCAGCTTAGATGGAACAGGTCGTGGCACCGGGGAGCTGTTTTTT
TRBJ1-4	.	TRBV14	.	CASSLPALAGIEKLFF	TGTGCCAGCAGCCTCCCCGCCCTAGCAGGGATCGAAAAACTGTTTTTT
TRBJ2-5	.	TRBV12-5	.	CASGRDPDQETQYF	TGTGCTAGTGGTCGGGACCCCGACCAAGAGACCCAGTACTTC
TRBJ1-3	.	TRBV7-9	.	CASSLVAGGNTIYF	TGTGCCAGCAGCTTAGTTGCAGGGGGAAACACCATATATTTT
TRBJ2-6	few	TRBV5-1	.	CASSLESGGANVLTF	TGCGCCAGCAGCTTGGAGAGTGGGGGGGCCAACGTCCTGACTTTC
TRBJ1-5	.	TRBV19	TRBD1	CASSMPLGQGVSNQPQHF	TGTGCCAGTAGTATGCCCCTGGGACAGGGGGTCAGCAATCAGCCCCAGCATTTT
TRBJ1-5	.	TRBV6-1	.	CASSEMWDQPQHF	TGTGCCAGCAGTGAAATGTGGGACCAGCCCCAGCATTTT
TRBJ2-2	.	TRBV7-9	.	CASSLAGVRGYSTGELFF	TGTGCCAGCAGCTTAGCGGGGGTAAGGGGCTACAGCACCGGGGAGCTGTTTTTT
TRBJ2-7	.	TRBV6-1	.	CASRLGGVKTYEQYF	TGTGCCAGCAGGCTAGGGGGGGTTAAGACCTACGAGCAGTACTTC
TRBJ2-2	.	TRBV5-1	TRBD1	CASSLSGQGTLRNTGELFF	TGCGCCAGCAGCTTGTCTGGACAGGGGACCCTACGAAACACCGGGGAGCTGTTTTTT
TRBJ1-2	.	TRBV28	TRBD1	CASSRQGDGYTF	TGTGCCAGCAGCCGACAGGGTGATGGCTACACCTTC
TRBJ2-1	.	TRBV29-1	.	CSVDKANEQFF	TGCAGCGTTGACAAGGCGAATGAGCAGTTCTTC
TRBJ2-7	.	TRBV27	.	CASSLGGESPYEQYF	TGTGCCAGCAGTTTAGGGGGCGAGAGTCCCTACGAGCAGTACTTC
TRBJ2-3	.	TRBV11-1	TRBD1	CASDPGQGESTDTQYF	TGTGCCAGCGACCCGGGACAGGGGGAGAGCACAGATACGCAGTATTTT
TRBJ2-1	once	TRBV6-1	.	CASSEGGWNEQFF	TGTGCCAGCAGCGAGGGCGGTTGGAATGAGCAGTTCTTC
TRBJ2-2	.	TRBV7-3	.	CASSRYTGELFF	TGTGCCAGCAGCCGGTACACCGGGGAGCTGTTTTTT
TRBJ2-5	.	TRBV11-2	TRBD2	CASSPGTSGAAQYF	TGTGCCAGCAGCCCCGGGACTAGCGGGGCGGCCCAGTACTTC
TRBJ2-7	.	TRBV6-1	.	CASSESRKPYEQYF	TGTGCCAGCAGTGAAAGCAGGAAACCCTACGAGCAGTACTTC
TRBJ2-6	.	TRBV9	.	CASSAPRAHGNAGANVLTF	TGTGCCAGCAGCGCCCCTAGGGCTCATGGCAACGCTGGGGCCAACGTCCTGACTTTC
TRBJ1-2	.	TRBV28	.	CASSFTRAHGYTF	TGTGCCAGCAGTTTTACCAGGGCGCATGGCTACACCTTC